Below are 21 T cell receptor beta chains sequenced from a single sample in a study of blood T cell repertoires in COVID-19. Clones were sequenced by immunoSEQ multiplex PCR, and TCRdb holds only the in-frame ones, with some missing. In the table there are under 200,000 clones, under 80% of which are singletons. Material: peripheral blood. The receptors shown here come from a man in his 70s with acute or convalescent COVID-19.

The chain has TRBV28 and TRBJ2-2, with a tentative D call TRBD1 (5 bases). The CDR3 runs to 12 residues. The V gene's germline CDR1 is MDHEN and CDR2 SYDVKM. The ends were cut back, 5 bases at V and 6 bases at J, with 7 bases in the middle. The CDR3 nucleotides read TGTGCCAGCAGTGCAGGGTCCGGGGAGCTGTTTTTT. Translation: CASSAGSGELFF.

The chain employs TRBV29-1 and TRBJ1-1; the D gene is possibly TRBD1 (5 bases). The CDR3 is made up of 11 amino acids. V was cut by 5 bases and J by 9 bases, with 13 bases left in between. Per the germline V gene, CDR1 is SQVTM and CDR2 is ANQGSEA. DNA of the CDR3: TGCAGCGTTTTCGACAGCCCAAAAGCTTTCTTT. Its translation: CSVFDSPKAFF.

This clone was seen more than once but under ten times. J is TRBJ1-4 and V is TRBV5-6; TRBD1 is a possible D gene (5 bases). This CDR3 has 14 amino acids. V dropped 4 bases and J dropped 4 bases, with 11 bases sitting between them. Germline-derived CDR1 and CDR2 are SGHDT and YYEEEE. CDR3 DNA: TGTGCCAGCAGCAGCGGGGCGTTTAATGAAAAACTGTTTTTT. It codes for CASSSGAFNEKLFF.

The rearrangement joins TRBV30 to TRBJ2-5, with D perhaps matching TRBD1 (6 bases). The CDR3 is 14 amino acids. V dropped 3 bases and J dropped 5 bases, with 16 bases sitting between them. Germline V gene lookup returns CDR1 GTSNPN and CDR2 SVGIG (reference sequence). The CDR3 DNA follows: TGTGCCTGGAGACCACGGCAGGGGAGCGAGACCCAGTACTTC. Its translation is CAWRPRQGSETQYF.

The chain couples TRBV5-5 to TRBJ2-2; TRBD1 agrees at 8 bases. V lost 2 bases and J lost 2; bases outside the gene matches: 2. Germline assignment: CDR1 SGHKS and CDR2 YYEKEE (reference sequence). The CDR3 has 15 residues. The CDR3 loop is CASSLQGGNTGELFF. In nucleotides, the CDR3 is TGTGCCAGCAGCTTACAGGGGGGAAACACCGGGGAGCTGTTTTTT.

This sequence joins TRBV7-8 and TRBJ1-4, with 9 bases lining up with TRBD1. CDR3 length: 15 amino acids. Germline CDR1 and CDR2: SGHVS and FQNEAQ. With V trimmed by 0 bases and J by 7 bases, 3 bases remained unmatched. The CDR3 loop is CASSLADRGGEKLFF. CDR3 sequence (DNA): TGTGCCAGCAGCTTAGCGGACAGGGGTGGTGAAAAACTGTTTTTT.

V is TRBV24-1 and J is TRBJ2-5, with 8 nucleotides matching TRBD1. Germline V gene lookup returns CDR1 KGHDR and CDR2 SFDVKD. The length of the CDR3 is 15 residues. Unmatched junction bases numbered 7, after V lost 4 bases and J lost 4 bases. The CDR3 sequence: CATSEAAGGSETQYF. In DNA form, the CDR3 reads TGTGCCACCAGTGAGGCTGCAGGGGGCTCAGAGACCCAGTACTTC.

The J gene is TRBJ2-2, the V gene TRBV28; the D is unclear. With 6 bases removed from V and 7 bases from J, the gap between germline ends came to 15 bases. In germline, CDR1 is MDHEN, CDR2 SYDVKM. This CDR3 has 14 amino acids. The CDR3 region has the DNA TGTGCCAGCAGCTTGAGCGTTCCGGTCGGGGAGCTGTTTTTT. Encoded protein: CASSLSVPVGELFF.

The CDR3 here is CASSWGGEDTQYF. DNA for the CDR3: TGTGCCAGCAGTTGGGGAGGGGAAGATACGCAGTATTTT. The rearrangement joins TRBV12-3 or TRBV12-4 to TRBJ2-3, with TRBD2 matching over 7 bases. V shed 4 bases, J shed 5 bases, and the junction held 3 bases outside the gene matches. The CDR3 length is 13 residues.

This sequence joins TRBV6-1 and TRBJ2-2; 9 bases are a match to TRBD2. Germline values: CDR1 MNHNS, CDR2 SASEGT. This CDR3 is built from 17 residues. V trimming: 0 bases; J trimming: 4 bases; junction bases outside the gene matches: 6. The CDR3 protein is CASSEARGLATTGELFF. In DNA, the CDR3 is TGTGCCAGCAGTGAAGCGCGGGGACTAGCCACCACCGGGGAGCTGTTTTTT.

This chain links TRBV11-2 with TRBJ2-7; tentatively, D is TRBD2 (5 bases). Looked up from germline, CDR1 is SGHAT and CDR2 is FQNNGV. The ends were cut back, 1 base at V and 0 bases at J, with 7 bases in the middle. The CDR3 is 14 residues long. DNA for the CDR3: TGTGCCAGCAGCTTAGTGGGGAGCTCCTACGAGCAGTACTTC. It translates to CASSLVGSSYEQYF.

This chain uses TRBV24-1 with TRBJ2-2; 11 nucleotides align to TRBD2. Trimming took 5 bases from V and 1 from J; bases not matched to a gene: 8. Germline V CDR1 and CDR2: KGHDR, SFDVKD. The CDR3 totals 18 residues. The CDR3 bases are TGTGCCACCAGTGCCCATCCCGGGACTAGCGGGAACACCGGGGAGCTGTTTTTT. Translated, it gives CATSAHPGTSGNTGELFF.

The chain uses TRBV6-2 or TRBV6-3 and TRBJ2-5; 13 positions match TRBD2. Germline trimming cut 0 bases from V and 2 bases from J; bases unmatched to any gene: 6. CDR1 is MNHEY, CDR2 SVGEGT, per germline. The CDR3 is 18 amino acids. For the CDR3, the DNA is TGTGCCAGCAGTTACTCCCTCGGACTAGCGGGAGTTCAAGAGACCCAGTACTTC. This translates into CASSYSLGLAGVQETQYF.

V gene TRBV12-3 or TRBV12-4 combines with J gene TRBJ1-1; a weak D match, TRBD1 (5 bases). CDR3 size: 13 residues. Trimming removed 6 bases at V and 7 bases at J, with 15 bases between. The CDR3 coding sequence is TGTGCCAGCAGCTGGGGGGAAGGCATTGAAGCTTTCTTT. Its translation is CASSWGEGIEAFF.

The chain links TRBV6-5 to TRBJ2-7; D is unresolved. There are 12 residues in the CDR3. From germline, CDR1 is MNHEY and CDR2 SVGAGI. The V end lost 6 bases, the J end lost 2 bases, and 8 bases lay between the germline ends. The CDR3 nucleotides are TGTGCCAGCAGGCGTTATGCCTACGAGCAGTACTTC. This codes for CASRRYAYEQYF.

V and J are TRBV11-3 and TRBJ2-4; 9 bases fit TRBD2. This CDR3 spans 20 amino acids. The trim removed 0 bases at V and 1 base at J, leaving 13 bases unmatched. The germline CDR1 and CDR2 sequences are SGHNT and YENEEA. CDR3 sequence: CASSLETGTSSSVAKNIQYF. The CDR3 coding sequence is TGTGCCAGCAGCTTAGAGACGGGGACTAGCTCGTCAGTTGCCAAAAACATTCAGTACTTC.

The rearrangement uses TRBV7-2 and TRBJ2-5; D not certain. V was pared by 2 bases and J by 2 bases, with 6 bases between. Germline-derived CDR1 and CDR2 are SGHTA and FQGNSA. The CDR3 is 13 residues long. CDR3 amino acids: CASSLSRQETQYF. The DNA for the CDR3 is TGTGCCAGCAGCTTATCCCGTCAAGAGACCCAGTACTTC. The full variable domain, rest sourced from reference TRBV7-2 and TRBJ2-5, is GAGVSQSPSNKVTEKGKDVELRCDPISGHTALYWYRQSLGQGLEFLIYFQGNSAPDKSGLPSDRFSAERTGGSVSTLTIQRTQQEDSAVYLCASSLSRQETQYFGPGTRLLVL.

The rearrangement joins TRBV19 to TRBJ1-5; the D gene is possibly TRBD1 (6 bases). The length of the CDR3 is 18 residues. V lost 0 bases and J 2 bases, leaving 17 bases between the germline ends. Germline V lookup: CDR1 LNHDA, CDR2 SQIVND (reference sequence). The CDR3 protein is CASSIDPPGAGGNQPQHF. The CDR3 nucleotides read TGTGCCAGTAGTATAGATCCGCCAGGGGCTGGTGGCAATCAGCCCCAGCATTTT.

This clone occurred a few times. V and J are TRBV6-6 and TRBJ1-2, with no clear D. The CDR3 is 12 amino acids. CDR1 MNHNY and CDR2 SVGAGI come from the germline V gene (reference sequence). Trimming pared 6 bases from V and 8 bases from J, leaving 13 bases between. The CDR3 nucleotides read TGTGCCAGCAGGACTCTAGAGTGGGGCTACACCTTC. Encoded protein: CASRTLEWGYTF.

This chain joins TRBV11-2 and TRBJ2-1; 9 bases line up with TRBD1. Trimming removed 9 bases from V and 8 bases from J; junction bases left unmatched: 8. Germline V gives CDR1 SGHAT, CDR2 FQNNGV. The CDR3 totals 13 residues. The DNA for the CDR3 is TGTGCCAGTGCTAGGGACAGGGTTGATGAGCAGTTCTTC. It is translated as CASARDRVDEQFF.

The CDR3 region is CASSSRSSSGGNPTDTQYF. CDR3 sequence (DNA): TGTGCCAGCAGCTCTAGATCGTCTAGCGGGGGCAATCCCACAGATACGCAGTATTTT. The V call is TRBV7-6, the J call TRBJ2-3; 10 nucleotides match TRBD2. Germline loops: CDR1 SGHVS, CDR2 FNYEAQ. This CDR3 has 19 residues. V was clipped by 4 bases and J by 2 bases; unmatched bases: 15.